The 28 T cell receptor beta chains in this list originate from one sample, sequenced in a study of vaccination effects on CD4 cells after COVID-19. Measured with immunoSEQ multiplex PCR; TCRdb has only the in-frame clones, and not every one. Here the sample spans 20,000 to 25,000 clones, around 72% being singletons. Their specific antigens are unknown. Sequencing followed a ViraFEST assay step that expanded antigen-specific CD4+ T cells with viral peptide pools. Isolating CD4+ T cells followed approximately 10 days of culture. Nucleocapsid antibodies stayed negative before and after vaccination, showing no earlier SARS-CoV-2 infection. The source was CD4+ T cells from PBMCs cultured with SARS-CoV-2 spike peptides, collected before COVID-19 vaccination. The origin of the receptors is a human donor who received a COVID-19 vaccine.

The genes are TRBV7-9 and TRBJ2-6; no clear D. V shed 8 bases and J shed 4 bases, with 9 bases lying between them. The CDR3 runs 13 residues. CDR1 and CDR2 from the germline V gene are SEHNR and FQNEAQ (reference sequence). CDR3 sequence (DNA): TGTGCCAGCTCCAGGTGGGGGGCCAACGTCCTGACTTTC. This translates into CASSRWGANVLTF.

The chain links TRBV5-6 to TRBJ2-5, with TRBD2 identical over 7 bases. Losses at the gene ends were 4 bases for V and 1 base for J; bases not matched to a gene: 10. The V gene's germline CDR1 is SGHDT and CDR2 YYEEEE. The CDR3 sequence is 16 residues long. CDR3 bases: TGTGCCAGCAGCCCGTGGGACTACCTTGCCCAAGAGACCCAGTACTTC. The encoded protein is CASSPWDYLAQETQYF.

The rearrangement links TRBV3-1 (or the pseudogene TRBV3-2) to TRBJ2-3; 10 bases align to TRBD2. Germline V lookup: CDR1 LGHDT, CDR2 YNNKEL (reference sequence). CDR3 length equals 18 residues. V was clipped by 3 bases and J by 4 bases; unmatched bases: 13. This CDR3 is CASSQAHLAGGNADTQYF. CDR3 DNA sequence: TGTGCCAGCAGCCAGGCCCATTTAGCGGGGGGAAATGCAGATACGCAGTATTTT.

The CDR3 DNA follows: TGCGCCAGCAGCTTGGAGGACCGGAGGACAGATACGCAGTATTTT. It yields the protein CASSLEDRRTDTQYF. The V and J genes are TRBV5-1 and TRBJ2-3, with a tentative D call TRBD2 (5 bases). Germline CDR1 is SGHRS and CDR2 is YFSETQ. The CDR3 extends over 15 amino acids. The V end was cut by 0 bases, the J end by 3 bases, with 11 bases between.

The genes are TRBV30 and TRBJ1-1; maybe TRBD1 (5 bases). The CDR3 runs 13 residues. From germline, CDR1 is GTSNPN and CDR2 SVGIG (reference sequence). The germline V and J ends were trimmed by 0 bases and 7 bases, with 12 bases remaining between them. CDR3 region: CAWSVKGTVEAFF. As DNA, the CDR3 is TGTGCCTGGAGTGTAAAGGGGACGGTTGAAGCTTTCTTT.

This chain connects TRBV2 to TRBJ1-5; 8 bases line up with TRBD1. The CDR3 is 14 amino acids. The ends lost 5 bases at V and 6 bases at J; junction bases unmatched: 6. The germline gives CDR1 SNHLY, CDR2 FYNNEI. The CDR3: CASSFQGAGQPQHF. In nucleotides, the CDR3 is TGTGCCAGCAGTTTTCAGGGGGCGGGTCAGCCCCAGCATTTT.

There are a few counts of this clone. This chain links TRBV6-5 with TRBJ2-2; D unresolved. Germline lookup yields CDR1 MNHEY and CDR2 SVGAGI. The CDR3 is 12 amino acids. V lost 6 bases and J lost 6, with 8 bases in between. CDR3 sequence: CASRVSSGELFF. In nucleotides, the CDR3 is TGTGCCAGCAGGGTGTCGTCCGGGGAGCTGTTTTTT.

This clone was seen a few times. The V call is TRBV5-1, the J call TRBJ2-1; 7 nucleotides align to TRBD2. This CDR3 is 14 amino acids long. V gave up 5 bases and J gave up 4 bases; unmatched junction bases: 6. Germline V gene data show CDR1 as SGHRS and CDR2 as YFSETQ. Written as DNA, the CDR3 is TGCGCCAGCAGTGCGGGGGAGTCATACAATGAGCAGTTCTTC. This codes for CASSAGESYNEQFF.

V gene TRBV7-9 combines with J gene TRBJ1-2; D is possibly TRBD1 (6 bases). The V and J ends lost 2 bases and 3 bases respectively, with 10 bases between them. Germline-derived CDR1 and CDR2 are SEHNR and FQNEAQ (reference sequence). The CDR3 extends over 14 amino acids. The CDR3 loop reads CASSLLRGDYGYTF. DNA for the CDR3: TGTGCCAGCAGCTTACTCAGGGGAGACTATGGCTACACCTTC.

The chain carries TRBV20-1 and TRBJ2-4; D is unresolved. V lost 3 bases and J lost 0, with 6 bases in between. Germline CDR1 and CDR2: DFQATT and SNEGSKA (reference sequence). This CDR3 region has 13 residues. DNA of the CDR3: TGCAGTGCTAGTCAGATAGCCAAAAACATTCAGTACTTC. Residues: CSASQIAKNIQYF.

The chain joins TRBV9 to TRBJ1-1; no definite D call. CDR1 SGDLS and CDR2 YYNGEE come from the germline V gene. Between the trimmed V and J ends, which lost 0 bases and 3 bases, there was a span of 9 bases. The CDR3 covers 14 residues. CDR3 DNA sequence: TGTGCCAGCAGCGTAGAGGAAAGCTACACTGAAGCTTTCTTT. It codes for CASSVEESYTEAFF.

CDR3 sequence reads: CASSAWTSQDTGELFF. CDR3 nucleotide sequence: TGTGCCAGCTCAGCCTGGACTAGCCAGGACACCGGGGAGCTGTTTTTT. J is TRBJ2-2 and V is TRBV18, with 8 bases aligning to TRBD2. The V gene end was trimmed by 5 bases and the J gene end by 3 bases; junction bases not matched to a gene: 8. In germline, CDR1 is KGHSH, CDR2 LQKENI. The CDR3 is made up of 16 amino acids.

The chain combines TRBV27 with TRBJ2-7; D is unresolved. The CDR3 contains 14 residues. V lost 5 bases and J lost 0, with 11 bases in between. Germline CDR1 MNHEY, CDR2 SMNVEV (reference sequence). The CDR3 nucleotides read TGTGCCAGCAGTGTTCAACTCACCTCCTACGAGCAGTACTTC. It specifies CASSVQLTSYEQYF.

The chain couples TRBV29-1 to TRBJ1-6; 8 nucleotides agree with TRBD1. Unmatched junction bases numbered 3, after V lost 5 bases and J lost 6 bases. The CDR3 covers 13 residues. In germline, CDR1 is SQVTM, CDR2 ANQGSEA. The CDR3 DNA follows: TGCAGCGTTCAACAGGGGGTTAATTCACCCCTCCACTTT. Protein product: CSVQQGVNSPLHF.

V usage is TRBV11-2 and J usage is TRBJ1-1; D call uncertain. The germline V gene encodes CDR1 SGHAT and CDR2 FQNNGV. The CDR3 covers 13 residues. V was cut by 5 bases and J by 1 base, with 8 bases left in between. The CDR3 region has the DNA TGTGCCAGCAGCATAAAAGGGAACACTGAAGCTTTCTTT. It specifies CASSIKGNTEAFF.

This sequence joins TRBV6-4 and TRBJ1-2; D possibly corresponds to TRBD1 (5 bases). The CDR3 is 12 residues long. V lost 2 bases to trimming and J lost 4 bases, with 5 bases between them. Germline lookup yields CDR1 MRHNA and CDR2 SNTAGT. The CDR3 sequence is CASSDGAYGYTF. The CDR3 nucleotides are TGTGCCAGCAGTGACGGGGCCTATGGCTACACCTTC.

CDR3 loop: CASALTGAREYEQFF. As DNA, the CDR3 is TGCGCCAGCGCCTTAACCGGGGCCAGGGAATATGAGCAGTTCTTC. J is TRBJ2-1 and V is TRBV5-1; D may match TRBD1 or TRBD2 (5 bases each). Per the germline V gene, CDR1 is SGHRS and CDR2 is YFSETQ. The CDR3 spans 15 residues. V lost 7 bases and J lost 8, with 22 bases in between.

This clone has only a few counts. This sequence joins TRBV2 and TRBJ1-2; 10 positions agree with TRBD1. Trimming took 8 bases from V and 8 from J; bases not matched to a gene: 8. CDR1 and CDR2 (germline): SNHLY, FYNNEI. The CDR3 sequence is 13 residues long. CDR3 DNA: TGTGCCAGCCGGGGACAGGGGTTTAACGGCTACACCTTC. Translated, it gives CASRGQGFNGYTF. The full variable domain, with the rest looked up from reference TRBV2 and TRBJ1-2, is EPEVTQTPSHQVTQMGQEVILRCVPISNHLYFYWYRQILGQKVEFLVSFYNNEISEKSEIFDDQFSVERPDGSNFTLKIRSTKLEDSAMYFCASRGQGFNGYTFGSGTRLTVV.

The chain combines TRBV3-1 (or the pseudogene TRBV3-2) with TRBJ1-3; TRBD1 might be the D (5 bases). Trimming removed 8 bases at V and 4 bases at J, with 12 bases between. CDR1 and CDR2 from the germline V gene are LGHDT and YNNKEL (reference sequence). CDR3 length equals 13 residues. The CDR3 loop reads CASRSGGGNTIYF. The CDR3 DNA is TGTGCCAGCCGAAGTGGGGGAGGAAACACCATATATTTT.

The chain combines TRBV15 with TRBJ1-5; no clear D. Germline lookup yields CDR1 LNHNV and CDR2 YYDKDF (reference sequence). Trimming took off 0 bases at V and 4 bases at J, with 10 bases between the two ends. This CDR3 is 15 amino acids long. CDR3 nucleotides: TGTGCCACCAGCAGAGATAAGGGCTTGAATCAGCCCCAGCATTTT. It is translated as CATSRDKGLNQPQHF.

The gene calls are TRBV19 and TRBJ1-6, with D maybe TRBD1 (6 bases). In germline, CDR1 is LNHDA, CDR2 SQIVND (reference sequence). Trimming stripped 4 bases from V and 8 bases from J, with 12 bases between. The CDR3 is 14 residues long. CDR3 protein: CASSKDRKYSPLHF. As DNA, the CDR3 is TGTGCCAGTAGTAAGGACAGAAAATATTCACCCCTCCACTTT.

This clone showed up just once. J is TRBJ2-7 and V is TRBV25-1; D may match TRBD1 or TRBD2 (5 bases each). V was trimmed by 3 bases and J by 0 bases, leaving 12 bases between them. The length of the CDR3 is 15 residues. Germline values: CDR1 MGHDK, CDR2 SYGVNS. CDR3 residues: CASSDRGVPSYEQYF. DNA for the CDR3: TGTGCCAGCAGTGATCGAGGGGTCCCCTCCTACGAGCAGTACTTC.

The genes are TRBV7-2 and TRBJ1-2; D not certain. The CDR3 has 15 residues. V was shortened by 5 bases and J by 2 bases, with 15 bases between the two germline ends. Germline values: CDR1 SGHTA, CDR2 FQGNSA. CDR3 DNA sequence: TGTGCCAGCAGCCCAGGCCCACCGAAGAACTATGGCTACACCTTC. Translated: CASSPGPPKNYGYTF.

This clone occurred once. The chain is built from TRBV6-1 and TRBJ1-6, with 8 bases aligning to TRBD1. CDR1 and CDR2 from the germline V gene are MNHNS and SASEGT. V shed 4 bases, J shed 7 bases, and the junction held 12 bases outside the gene matches. This CDR3 contains 17 residues. CDR3: CASSAVTRQGTNSPLHF. In DNA, the CDR3 is TGTGCCAGCAGTGCCGTGACGAGACAGGGGACCAATTCACCCCTCCACTTT.

V usage is TRBV12-3 or TRBV12-4 and J usage is TRBJ2-5; TRBD1 aligns across 7 bases. The CDR3 length is 13 residues. The ends lost 5 bases at V and 9 bases at J; junction bases unmatched: 9. For the CDR3, the DNA is TGTGCCAGCAGTCCTGAAGGGGGCCCGTCCCAGTACTTC. It yields the protein CASSPEGGPSQYF.

The V and J genes are TRBV7-8 and TRBJ1-1; 7 positions agree with TRBD1. After removal of 5 bases from V and 3 bases from J, the junction contained 9 bases not matched to a gene. The germline CDR1 and CDR2 sequences are SGHVS and FQNEAQ. CDR3 length equals 15 residues. The CDR3 sequence: CASSPGTGEDTEAFF. The CDR3, as DNA: TGTGCCAGCAGCCCAGGAACAGGGGAGGACACTGAAGCTTTCTTT. Together with reference TRBV7-8 and TRBJ1-1, the CDR3 gives the full variable domain: GAGVSQSPRYKVAKRGQDVALRCDPISGHVSLFWYQQALGQGPEFLTYFQNEAQLDKSGLPSDRFFAERPEGSVSTLKIQRTQQEDSAVYLCASSPGTGEDTEAFFGQGTRLTVV.

V gene TRBV27 combines with J gene TRBJ1-2; D not certain. V lost 6 bases, J lost 3 bases, and 17 bases lay in between. The CDR3 is 15 residues long. Germline V gene sequence: CDR1 MNHEY, CDR2 SMNVEV (reference sequence). CDR3 residues: CASRKHDVRDYGYTF. As DNA, the CDR3 is TGTGCCAGCAGGAAACATGACGTCCGGGACTATGGCTACACCTTC.

This clone was seen a handful of times. The chain carries TRBV7-7 and TRBJ2-1; D unresolved. V lost 6 bases to trimming and J lost 1 base, with 16 bases between them. Germline V gives CDR1 SSHAT, CDR2 FNYEAQ (reference sequence). The CDR3 is 16 residues long. CDR3 nucleotides: TGTGCCAGCAGTTCCGGACGGACCATTTCCTACAATGAGCAGTTCTTC. Its translation is CASSSGRTISYNEQFF.